The clone carrying this T cell receptor (beta chain) turned up a few times. Its cognate antigen is unknown. The entirety of the isolated RNA underwent reverse transcription, so expressed TCRB transcripts were sequenced. Produced via immunoSEQ multiplex PCR; TCRdb's table is partial and in-frame only. Among 110,000 or so clones listed, roughly 43% were seen once. This sample stems from a study of beta chain features in type 1 diabetes. Overall study results and limits: A PCR bias possibly favoring shorter templates would apply equally to patients and controls. VDJ junctions in type 1 diabetes patients carried more deletions and fewer insertions.

Cell sorting via CD45RO/CCR7/CD25/CD127/CD95/CD27 was performed to obtain CD4+ naive, central memory, regulatory and stem cell-like memory cells. The V gene lost 9 bases and the J gene lost 6 bases, with 15 bases spanning the gap. Germline CDR1 MDHEN, CDR2 SYDVKM. The CDR3 consists of 13 residues. This sequence joins TRBV28 and TRBJ2-1; the D is unclear. The source material was stem cell memory CD4+ T cells from blood. The receptor was isolated from a woman aged 18-29 years in good health. The CDR3 nucleotides read TGTGCCAGTCTCGACACAGACGTCAATGAGCAGTTCTTC. Protein sequence: CASLDTDVNEQFF.